This TCR beta chain was identified during a study of T cells after yellow fever vaccination (dated by TCRdb to the late 2010s). At the level of the whole study: Libraries from fractions with low cell numbers were prepared with the SMART-Seq v4 Ultra Low Input RNA kit. To follow T-cell clones before and after primary and booster YFV17D yellow fever vaccination, bulk TCR alpha and beta repertoires were sequenced over time. Two healthy male donors, one aged 18 to 29 and one aged 30 to 39 years, made up the cohort. Blood was drawn at multiple timepoints before and after primary and secondary immunization, with bulk PBMC replicates and cell subsets isolated. The research as a whole found: Computational filtering was required because FACS-sorted repertoires could contain abundant contaminating clonotypes from the bulk population. The secondary T-cell response was found to be weaker but faster than the primary response, with a peak reached on day 5 rather than on day 15. Only two donors were included in the study, so the extent to which the findings can be generalized is limited. A small fraction of clonotypes appeared in both the CD4 and CD8 compartments, likely as a result of convergent recombination. Most clones expanded after primary vaccination were re-detected after the booster (96% of CD4 and 80% to 90% of CD8), suggesting broad memory maintenance.

Comments on this clonotype: Its antigen is not yet known. There are no base qualities to consult, and no much larger clone falls within one base.

TCR cDNA was synthesized by 5'RACE template switching, through which a universal primer site and unique molecular identifiers were introduced. Priming of cDNA synthesis was performed from both the TCR alpha and TCR beta constant segments. Library amplification involved two PCR steps, and the second step added sample barcodes and sequencing adapters. Sequencing of the libraries was done on either Illumina HiSeq 2500 (2x100 bp) or NovaSeq (2x150 bp). The authors processed their data as follows. MIGEC handled demultiplexing of reads and collapsing into UMI consensus sequences, while MiXCR performed V(D)J alignment. Using edgeR on replicate PBMC samples, clonotypes were called vaccine-responding if FDR was below 0.01 and the log2 fold change was above 5 up to day 15. Each bulk clonotype received a CD4 or CD8 identity based on whether the sequenced CD4 or CD8 repertoire contained that clonotype at higher abundance. TCRdb reprocessing: public reads trimmed at Q25 with fastp, clones called with MiXCR, in-frame beta chains kept. Every distinct CDR3 protein forms one entry, paired with its most common genes and DNA. The V and J calls and clone size are TCRdb's, not the authors'. The sample has hundreds of thousands of distinct CDR3 sequences on record, approximately 13% of them singletons. The ten largest clones represent under 15% of the sample.

The sample's treatment or condition label, decoded: live attenuated yellow fever vaccine strain. At each blood-draw timepoint, two biological replicates of bulk PBMCs were collected. PBMCs were isolated from peripheral blood using a standard Ficoll-Paque protocol. TriZol was used to extract RNA from bulk PBMCs, CD4 and CD8 fractions, and dextramer-positive and dextramer-negative fractions. V is cut by 3 bases and J by 7 bases, and the space between the germline ends is 21 bases. Based on the germline V gene, the CDR1 and CDR2 sequences are SQVTM and ANQGSEA. Reading from cysteine to phenylalanine, the CDR3 counts 15 amino acids. Only CDR3 DNA remains: 45 bases, in frame from the first base.

The TCR sequence derives from a man aged 25 to 40 who received the YFV17D yellow fever vaccine. The V and J segments used are TRBV29-1 and TRBJ2-5, with TRBD2 perhaps the D gene, on 6 matching bases. Sequenced here: PBMCs, sampled on the day of the yellow fever booster vaccination. CDR3 region: CSVEASAIKFVTQYF. The nucleotides read TGCAGCGTTGAGGCTAGCGCGATCAAGTTCGTGACCCAGTACTTC.